Below, 3 T cell receptor beta chains from the same sample are listed, as sequenced in a study of blood T cell repertoires in COVID-19. TCRdb's copy holds only in-frame clones and misses some; the assay was immunoSEQ multiplex PCR. This sample has around 41,000 clones, with about nine tenths found just once. What was sequenced was peripheral blood. These receptors were taken from a woman younger than 45 in a cohort sampled during active COVID-19.

The chain links TRBV28 to TRBJ2-5, with D possibly matching TRBD1 (6 bases). This CDR3 contains 13 residues. V lost 6 bases to trimming and J lost 4 bases, with 12 bases between them. Germline CDR1 reads MDHEN; CDR2 reads SYDVKM. The CDR3 protein is CASRSGVAETQYF. In DNA, the CDR3 is TGTGCCAGCAGATCAGGGGTTGCAGAGACCCAGTACTTC.

The chain carries TRBV6-4 and TRBJ2-7; 9 bases match TRBD2. Germline V gives CDR1 MRHNA, CDR2 SNTAGT. V lost 8 bases, J lost 0 bases, and 8 bases stayed unmatched. This CDR3 spans 15 amino acids. The CDR3 DNA reads as TGTGCCAGCCCAAGGAGCGGGGGGCACTCCTACGAGCAGTACTTC. The encoded protein is CASPRSGGHSYEQYF.

The V gene is TRBV4-1, the J gene TRBJ1-5; D might be TRBD1 (5 bases). Germline CDR1 and CDR2: MGHRA and YSYEKL. Trimming shortened V by 6 bases and J by 3 bases, and 15 bases separated the two germline ends. The CDR3 spans 15 residues. CDR3: CASSPGTGDNQPQHF. For the CDR3, the DNA is TGCGCCAGCAGTCCCGGAACGGGGGACAATCAGCCCCAGCATTTT.